The text below deals with one T cell receptor beta chain. Its specificity is unknown. This record belongs to a study of OX40 agonist ivuxolimab in advanced cancers. For the study at large: Participants could have had prior anti-PD-1, anti-PD-L1 or anti-CTLA-4 therapy, and 40% had some. Broader study findings: Circulating CD4+ and CD8+ T cells showed clonal expansion by week 6 at 0.1 to 3.0 mg/kg. CD8+ T cells showed, on average, more clonal expansion than CD4+ cells.

Using immunoSEQ multiplex PCR, the repertoire was profiled, and TCRdb retains in-frame clones only, with some absent. The sample holds 70,000 to 95,000 clones, roughly 93% seen once. The germline V gene encodes CDR1 LGHNA and CDR2 YSLEER. This CDR3 has 17 residues. V lost 1 base, J lost 4 bases, and 5 bases stayed unmatched. This sequence was found in an adult with an advanced solid tumor such as melanoma, head and neck, liver or kidney cancer. V usage is TRBV4-3 and J usage is TRBJ2-3; TRBD2 matches 13 bases. The sequenced sample was CD4+ or CD8+ T cells sorted from blood, obtained in a trial of the OX40 agonist ivuxolimab. The CDR3 spells CASSQGGTSGDADTQYF. The CDR3 DNA is TGCGCCAGCAGCCAAGGGGGGACTAGCGGGGACGCAGATACGCAGTATTTT.